This T cell receptor beta chain was recorded in a study of blood T cell repertoires in COVID-19 (dated by TCRdb to 2018 to 2021). Context from the whole study: The collaborator samples originated in the United States, Italy and Spain and spanned the acute and convalescent phases of COVID-19. The prospective study material was composed of cDNA or gDNA derived from T cells, B-cell-depleted T cells, or PBMCs. Subjects who had been exposed to COVID-19, were actively infected with it, or had recovered from it provided the deeply sampled blood TCRbeta repertoires that made up the dataset. The repertoires were made available in a free public database intended to serve as a resource for research on the immune response to SARS-CoV-2. The samples were drawn from the first 160 participants of the ongoing ImmuneRACE study and from about 1,200 subjects provided by 6 global collaborators. Nearly every sample came with metadata listing a de-identified subject ID, COVID-19 status, age in years and sex. Where available, HLA class I and class II types were obtained from metadata supplied by the sample provider rather than from assay-based typing.

Turning to this clone: Its antigen is still unknown. No quality values exist for individual bases; no much larger clone is one base distant.

Points the paper makes about the study in general: The amount of clinical and demographic metadata varied by source and participant and was provided uncurated.

The immunoSEQ Assay, a bias-controlled multiplex PCR, was used to amplify TCRbeta CDR3 regions from genomic DNA. The paper's processing steps were these. The number of nucleated cells in each sample was estimated from the amplification of reference gene primers within the assay. To quantify the absolute abundance of each unique TCRbeta CDR3 rearrangement, sequence reads were collapsed and filtered. For each sample, productive Simpson clonality was calculated as the square root of Simpson's diversity index over productive rearrangements. In its TCRdb copy, this immuneACCESS table keeps in-frame sequences only and misses some clones. Where compared with another copy, unresolved V genes explain less than half of these, and the others have no known cause. V and J calls and clone size are those listed in that table; D and trimming were worked out from the DNA. The sample table shows more than 140,000 clones, and approximately 80% are seen once. The ten most abundant clones make up about 7% of the sample.

Each collaborating institution followed its own protocols to collect whole blood in K2EDTA tubes. For TCRbeta analysis, collaborator samples were shipped as frozen whole blood, as isolated PBMCs, or as DNA extracted from either sample type. The receptor was isolated from a woman between 45 and 60 years old in a cohort sampled during active or convalescent COVID-19. The sample consisted of peripheral blood.

CDR3 protein: CSVGRVRTTLLALQETQYF. In nucleotide form, the sequence is TGCAGCGTTGGGAGGGTCAGGACCACCTTATTAGCCCTCCAAGAGACCCAGTACTTC. This sequence uses TRBV29-1 and TRBJ2-5; the best D guess is TRBD2, with 6 bases matching. Reading from cysteine to phenylalanine, the CDR3 counts 19 amino acids. CDR3 DNA is the only sequence kept; it has 57 bases, read in frame from the first base. CDR1 and CDR2 are read off the germline V gene as SQVTM and ANQGSEA. V loses 4 bases of germline sequence and J loses 1 base, and the interval between the two ends is 28 bases.